This T cell receptor beta chain was observed in a study of blood T cell repertoires in COVID-19 (dated by TCRdb to about 2020). A note on the overall study: Samples covering the acute and convalescent phases of COVID-19 were provided by collaborators in the United States, Italy and Spain. The material from the prospective study consisted of cDNA or gDNA derived from T cells, B-cell-depleted T cells, or PBMCs. The dataset comprised deeply sampled blood TCRbeta repertoires from subjects exposed to, actively infected with, or recovered from COVID-19. The repertoires were made available in a free public database intended to serve as a resource for research on the immune response to SARS-CoV-2. The samples were drawn from the first 160 participants of the ongoing ImmuneRACE study and from over 950 subjects provided by 6 global collaborators. Nearly every sample came with metadata listing a de-identified subject ID, COVID-19 status, age in years and sex. Where available, HLA class I and class II types were taken from metadata supplied by the sample provider and were not determined by assay-based typing.

At one collaborating source in Seattle, patients were enrolled during active infection and were followed longitudinally through the course of disease. Whole blood was collected in K2EDTA tubes by collaborating institutions according to the institutions' own protocols. For TCRbeta analysis, collaborators shipped samples as frozen whole blood, isolated PBMCs, or DNA extracted from either of those sample types. From cysteine to phenylalanine, the CDR3 is 15 amino acids long. The CDR3 DNA has 45 bases and is translated from base 1. The germline V gene supplies CDR1 MNHEY and CDR2 SVGAGI. V lost 1 base and J lost 5 bases; the stretch between them is 14 bases long. TCRbeta CDR3 regions were amplified from genomic DNA by means of the immunoSEQ Assay, a bias-controlled multiplex PCR. As for how the authors treated the data: The number of nucleated cells in each sample was estimated by amplification of reference gene primers within the assay. Sequence reads were collapsed and filtered to measure the absolute abundance of every unique TCRbeta CDR3 rearrangement. Productive Simpson clonality was computed per sample as the square root of Simpson's diversity index over productive rearrangements. Sourced from immuneACCESS, this table was stored by TCRdb with only in-frame sequences that have V and J called. A share of the clones is absent; for the studies checked, an unresolved V gene accounts for under half, and the remainder has no known explanation. The V and J calls and clone size come from that table; D and trimming were worked out from the DNA. Here the sample has 250,000 to 300,000 clones; around 88% occur a single time. The ten largest clones take up around 13% of the sample.

In the case of this clone: Its antigen is currently not known. Per-base quality was not reported, and no clone a single base away is much larger than it.

Points the paper makes about the study in general: Clinical and demographic metadata were provided uncurated, with the amount varying by source and participant.

The sequenced sample consisted of peripheral blood. This receptor was obtained from a woman aged 70-85 years with COVID-19, enrolled during active disease. The chain uses TRBV6-5 and TRBJ2-5; the D gene is perhaps TRBD1, on 6 matching bases. The nucleotide sequence is TGTGCCAGCAGTTACTTCGGACAGATCGGGGAGACCCAGTACTTC. Translated, it reads CASSYFGQIGETQYF.